One and the same sample provided the 23 T cell receptor beta chains below, sequenced in a study of T cell clonality in common variable immunodeficiency. TCRdb's copy holds only in-frame clones and misses some; the assay was immunoSEQ multiplex PCR. The data show about 74,000 clones, with none appearing a single time. The specimen was peripheral blood mononuclear cells. The origin of the receptors is a person aged 18-70 years in good health.

This clone was seen many times. The read falls 3 residues short of the CDR3 end, and the missing part is taken from the germline J gene. This chain joins TRBV28 and TRBJ2-6; no clear D gene. Trimming shortened V by 2 bases and J by 2 bases, and 10 bases separated the two germline ends. Germline V gene data show CDR1 as MDHEN and CDR2 as SYDVKM. There are 16 residues in the CDR3. CDR3 DNA, as far as it was read: TGTGCCAGCAGTTTACCAGTAATTACTGGGGCCAACGTC. It codes for CASSLPVITGANV. The entire CDR3 protein is CASSLPVITGANVLTF.

This clone was seen many times. The junction shows a germline mismatch at one end, possibly a read error. Here the CDR3 reads CASSQGLAGGHEQFF. Incomplete CDR3 DNA: TGCGCCAGCAGCCAAGGACTAGCGGGAGGCCATGAG. J is TRBJ2-1 and V is TRBV4-2; 14 bases line up with TRBD2. The read halts 3 residues ahead of the CDR3 end, with the missing end drawn from the germline J gene. This CDR3 is built from 15 residues. Looked up from germline, CDR1 is LGHNA and CDR2 is YNFKEQ.

Many counts were recorded for this clone. The sequenced fragment ends 3 residues before the CDR3 boundary, so the rest is inferred from the germline J gene. The rearrangement joins TRBV20-1 to TRBJ2-1, with 11 nucleotides matching TRBD2. Germline V gives CDR1 DFQATT, CDR2 SNEGSKA (reference sequence). With V trimmed by 3 bases and J by 5 bases, 3 bases remained unmatched. The length of the CDR3 is 14 residues. CDR3 DNA (partial): TGCAGTGCTAGGGGGACTAGCGGTGACAATGAG. Residues: CSARGTSGDNE. The whole CDR3 is CSARGTSGDNEQFF.

The sample holds many counts of this clone. The DNA ends 3 residues before the CDR3 does, and the rest of the CDR3 is filled in from the germline J gene. V gene TRBV19 combines with J gene TRBJ2-7; 15 bases map to TRBD2. Per germline, CDR1 LNHDA and CDR2 SQIVND (reference sequence). This CDR3 contains 16 residues. V gave up 5 bases and J gave up 6 bases; unmatched junction bases: 8. CDR3 DNA, as far as it was read: TGTGCCAGTAGTCCCGCGCCGGGACTAGCGGGGGGCGAG. This codes for CASSPAPGLAGGE. The complete CDR3 protein is CASSPAPGLAGGEQYF. The whole variable domain, filled in from reference TRBV19 and TRBJ2-7, reads DGGITQSPKYLFRKEGQNVTLSCEQNLNHDAMYWYRQDPGQGLRLIYYSQIVNDFQKGDIAEGYSVSREKKESFPLTVTSAQKNPTAFYLCASSPAPGLAGGEQYFGPGTRLTVT.

The table lists this clone with a few counts. The DNA ends 3 residues before the CDR3 does, and the rest of the CDR3 is filled in from the germline J gene. V is TRBV6-9 and J is TRBJ1-2, with D possibly TRBD1 on 5 matching bases. The CDR3 is 12 residues long. Germline loops: CDR1 MNHGY, CDR2 SVAAGI. The V gene lost 6 bases and the J gene lost 5 bases, with 10 bases spanning the gap. The CDR3 bases that were read are TGTGCCAGCAGGACTCAGGGATATGGC. It codes for CASRTQGYG. The whole CDR3 sequence reads CASRTQGYGYTF.

This clone was seen many times. At one of its ends the junction is not consistent with the germline gene, which may arise from a read error. The CDR3 end lies 3 residues beyond the end of the read and is filled in from the germline J gene. V and J are TRBV4-2 and TRBJ1-6; D remains ambiguous. In germline, CDR1 is LGHNA, CDR2 YNFKEQ. This CDR3 has 16 residues. Incomplete CDR3 DNA: TGCGCCAGCAGCCAAGACGGCAGGCCGGCCGATTCACCC. Amino acids: CASSQDGRPADSP. The CDR3 in its entirety is CASSQDGRPADSPLHF.

This clone was observed many times. The read is 3 residues too short to cover the CDR3 end, so that end is filled in from the germline J gene. This sequence joins TRBV5-1 and TRBJ2-7; TRBD2 agrees at 9 bases. The CDR3 runs 17 residues. Germline CDR1 and CDR2: SGHRS and YFSETQ. The trim removed 0 bases at V and 4 bases at J, leaving 11 bases unmatched. CDR3 DNA (partial): TGCGCCAGCAGCTTGGAGGCTAGCGGGAATAGAAATTACGAG. It is translated as CASSLEASGNRNYE. The complete CDR3 sequence is CASSLEASGNRNYEQYF.

This clone occurred many times. The read gets to within 3 residues of the CDR3 end, and the germline J gene fills in the rest. The same CDR3 also results from other DNA sequences found in this sample. This rearrangement joins TRBV20-1 to TRBJ2-1; 10 nucleotides align to TRBD2. CDR3 length equals 16 residues. Germline CDR1 reads DFQATT; CDR2 reads SNEGSKA (reference sequence). After removal of 0 bases from V and 3 bases from J, the junction contained 5 bases not matched to a gene. The DNA read from the CDR3 is TGCAGTGCTAGAGATCGGCTAGCGGGAGTCTACAATGAG. Translation gives CSARDRLAGVYNE. The full CDR3 protein reads CSARDRLAGVYNEQFF.

Many counts were recorded for this clone. The read finishes 3 residues shy of the CDR3 end, and the germline J gene is used to complete it. The chain couples TRBV5-5 to TRBJ2-7, with 10 bases lining up with TRBD2. The germline CDR1 and CDR2 sequences are SGHKS and YYEKEE (reference sequence). Germline trimming cut 5 bases from V and 3 bases from J; bases unmatched to any gene: 8. The CDR3 runs to 15 residues. CDR3 region: CASRLAGYGGYEQYF. CDR3 bases read: TGTGCCAGCAGACTAGCGGGGTATGGTGGCTACGAG.

This clone was picked up many times. CDR3 loop: CASSVGLAEYNEQFF. The CDR3 DNA, read in part, is TGTGCCAGCAGCGTCGGACTAGCGGAATACAATGAG. The V and J genes are TRBV11-3 and TRBJ2-1; 10 bases line up with TRBD2. From the germline J gene comes the end of the CDR3, since the read stops 3 residues before it. Per the germline V gene, CDR1 is SGHNT and CDR2 is YENEEA. There are 15 residues in the CDR3. V lost 5 bases, J lost 4 bases, and 5 bases stayed unmatched.

There are many counts of this clone. Read coverage stops 3 residues before the CDR3 terminus; the germline J gene supplies the remainder. This sequence joins TRBV5-4 and TRBJ2-7; perhaps TRBD1 as D (6 bases). The CDR3 contains 14 residues. CDR1 and CDR2 from the germline V gene are SGHNT and YYREEE (reference sequence). The V end was cut by 0 bases, the J end by 6 bases, with 13 bases between. CDR3 sequence: CASSLETGRGEQYF. Partial CDR3 DNA: TGTGCCAGCAGCTTGGAAACAGGGAGAGGCGAG.

In this sample, this clone turned up many times. The read falls 3 residues short of the CDR3 end, and the missing part is taken from the germline J gene. The V call is TRBV30, the J call TRBJ2-6; D is unclear. The germline V gene encodes CDR1 GTSNPN and CDR2 SVGIG (reference sequence). CDR3 length equals 15 residues. The germline V and J ends were trimmed by 0 bases and 0 bases, with 6 bases remaining between them. CDR3 bases read: TGTGCCTGGAGTGTTAAGGGCTCTGGGGCCAACGTC. This gives the protein CAWSVKGSGANV. Given in full, the CDR3 is CAWSVKGSGANVLTF.

This clone was recorded many times. The read terminates 3 residues ahead of where the CDR3 ends, so the germline J gene completes it. This specimen includes other DNA sequences encoding the same CDR3. The V call is TRBV7-9, the J call TRBJ2-5, with 9 positions matching TRBD1. Losses at the gene ends were 5 bases for V and 2 bases for J; bases not matched to a gene: 3. The CDR3 is made up of 14 amino acids. Germline V gene lookup returns CDR1 SEHNR and CDR2 FQNEAQ (reference sequence). Partial CDR3 DNA: TGTGCCAGCAGCCTCGGGACAGGGCAAGAGACC. It translates to CASSLGTGQET. The entire CDR3 reads CASSLGTGQETQYF.

This clone was seen many times. The CDR3 goes on 3 residues after the read ends, and that part is filled in from the germline J gene. The chain carries TRBV19 and TRBJ2-1; 8 bases line up with TRBD1. Germline loops: CDR1 LNHDA, CDR2 SQIVND (reference sequence). The CDR3 spans 18 residues. The J segment lost 5 bases and the V segment lost 3 bases, leaving 15 bases of the junction unmatched. The sequenced CDR3 bases are TGTGCCAGTAGTATCTTGAGGGGACCGGGACAGGTAAACAATGAG. Translated, it gives CASSILRGPGQVNNE. In full, the CDR3 is CASSILRGPGQVNNEQFF.

Note on this clone: The read is 3 residues too short to cover the CDR3 end, so that end is filled in from the germline J gene. The chain is built from TRBV19 and TRBJ1-1; a possible D gene is TRBD1 (5 bases). CDR1 is LNHDA, CDR2 SQIVND, per germline (reference sequence). V lost 1 base to trimming and J lost 1 base, with 10 bases between them. This CDR3 spans 15 amino acids. CDR3 loop: CASSIVAGSNTEAFF. CDR3 DNA (partial): TGTGCCAGTAGTATAGTAGCAGGGTCGAACACTGAA.

This clone was detected many times. The CDR3 end is not reached by the read, which stops 3 residues before it; the germline J gene fills it in. The V and J genes are TRBV6-1 and TRBJ2-1; D uncertain. Germline CDR1 MNHNS, CDR2 SASEGT. The CDR3 sequence is 15 residues long. V was shortened by 4 bases and J by 3 bases, with 13 bases between the two germline ends. CDR3 bases read: TGTGCCAGCAGTGCCCCGAGACTGGGCTACAATGAG. Protein: CASSAPRLGYNE. The whole CDR3 reads CASSAPRLGYNEQFF.

This clone showed up just a few times. The junction shows a germline mismatch at one end, possibly a read error. The CDR3 goes on 3 residues after the read ends, and that part is filled in from the germline J gene. The rearrangement links TRBV7-9 to TRBJ2-3; no clear D. The CDR3 runs 10 residues. Germline V lookup: CDR1 SEHNR, CDR2 FQNEAQ (reference sequence). CDR3: CASGTDPQYF. The sequenced part of the CDR3 DNA is TGTGCCAGCGGCACAGATCCG.

This clone was counted many times. The missing CDR3 end, 3 residues past where the read stops, is filled in from the germline J gene. The chain has TRBV3-1 (or the pseudogene TRBV3-2) and TRBJ2-3; D is unclear. There are 15 residues in the CDR3. In germline, CDR1 is LGHDT, CDR2 YNNKEL (reference sequence). V lost 6 bases to trimming and J lost 0 bases, with 13 bases between them. Partial CDR3 DNA: TGTGCCAGCAGTCTTCTAAGCCTTAGCACAGATACG. This sequence encodes CASSLLSLSTDT. The whole CDR3 sequence is CASSLLSLSTDTQYF.

About this clone itself: Sequencing ends 3 residues short of the CDR3 end; the germline J gene provides the rest. The chain is built from TRBV2 and TRBJ1-3; the D gene is possibly TRBD1 (5 bases). Trimming removed 6 bases from V and 6 bases from J, with 21 bases in between. The germline gives CDR1 SNHLY, CDR2 FYNNEI. The CDR3 length is 16 residues. The CDR3 protein is CASRDPQGMRLNTIYF. Incomplete CDR3 DNA: TGTGCCAGCAGGGACCCGCAGGGAATGCGTTTAAACACC.

This clone appeared many times. The CDR3 is cut off 3 residues early in the read; its end comes from the germline J gene. The J gene is TRBJ2-3, the V gene TRBV20-1; TRBD2 agrees at 10 bases. There are 13 residues in the CDR3. CDR1 is DFQATT and CDR2 is SNEGSKA in the germline V gene (reference sequence). J lost 4 bases, V lost 6 bases, and 4 bases had no gene match. The part of the CDR3 DNA that was read is TGCAGTGCCTTAGCGGGAGGACCAGATACG. It specifies CSALAGGPDT. The entire CDR3 sequence reads CSALAGGPDTQYF.

Ten or more counts support this clone. Germline is not matched at one junction end, which may reflect a read error. The CDR3 extends 3 residues past the end of the read, so its final part is completed from the germline J gene. The rearrangement uses TRBV7-7 and TRBJ2-1, with 10 bases lining up with TRBD1. This CDR3 is 17 amino acids long. Germline assignment: CDR1 SSHAT and CDR2 FNYEAQ (reference sequence). The sequenced CDR3 bases are TGTGCTAGCAGCTTAGCGATGGGGACAGGGGTTAACAATGAG. Its protein product is CASSLAMGTGVNNE. The entire CDR3 is CASSLAMGTGVNNEQFF.

This clone showed up many times. Read coverage stops 3 residues before the CDR3 terminus; the germline J gene supplies the remainder. The rearrangement links TRBV19 to TRBJ1-1; D is ambiguous. This CDR3 has 11 amino acids. The germline CDR1 and CDR2 sequences are LNHDA and SQIVND (reference sequence). The germline V and J ends were trimmed by 1 base and 5 bases, with 2 bases remaining between them. The CDR3 DNA, read in part, is TGTGCCAGTAGTATAGTAACTGAA. This sequence encodes CASSIVTE. The CDR3, in full, reads CASSIVTEAFF.

This clone was counted ten times or more. From the germline J gene comes the end of the CDR3, since the read stops 3 residues before it. The V and J genes are TRBV13 and TRBJ2-5; 9 bases map to TRBD2. The V gene end was trimmed by 2 bases and the J gene end by 6 bases; junction bases not matched to a gene: 10. The CDR3 has 16 amino acids. CDR1 is PRHDT and CDR2 is FYEKMQ in the germline V gene (reference sequence). CDR3 DNA, as far as it was read: TGTGCCAGCAGCTTAAGATTTAGCGGGAGTGGGCAGACC. This gives the protein CASSLRFSGSGQT. Given in full, the CDR3 is CASSLRFSGSGQTQYF.